The text below deals with one T cell receptor beta chain. Its antigen is currently unknown. Nominal health characterized the donors when sampled, though unrecorded immune exposures were likely. This sample was included in a study of cytomegalovirus exposure and HLA in healthy donors. General study results and limits: Information on immune exposure was restricted to one variable (CMV serostatus). Some public TCRs appeared in many individuals, while most sequences were rare.

V trimming: 4 bases; J trimming: 5 bases; junction bases outside the gene matches: 5. CDR3 length: 14 residues. Germline V CDR1 and CDR2: SGHRS, YFSETQ. Both 60 Vbeta primers and 13 Jbeta primers went into the PCR. Sequencing used immunoSEQ multiplex PCR; TCRdb keeps in-frame clones, though not all of them. The sample consists of 150,000 to 250,000 clones, roughly 80% of them appearing once. This rearrangement joins TRBV5-1 to TRBJ2-1; 8 bases line up with TRBD2. This sequence was found in a woman in her forties or fifties in good health and CMV-seropositive. Sequencing was performed on PBMCs. CDR3 bases: TGCGCCAGCAGCCCTTTAGCGGGAAACAATGAGCAGTTCTTC. Encoded protein: CASSPLAGNNEQFF.